Listed here is a single T cell receptor beta chain. No antigen is known for it. The CDR3 length is 15 residues. Per germline, CDR1 SGHTS and CDR2 YDEGEE. With V trimmed by 4 bases and J by 1 base, 3 bases remained unmatched. This sample was taken from a study of cytomegalovirus exposure and HLA in healthy donors. General observations from the study: Most TCR sequences showed up rarely, but some public TCRs showed up in many donors. In a later analysis, HLA-associated beta chains showed higher expansion and lower generation probabilities than comparable chains.

This PCR relied on a set of 60 Vbeta primers and 13 Jbeta primers. The method was immunoSEQ multiplex PCR; TCRdb's version includes in-frame clones alone and lacks a portion of them. The table records just under 95,000 clones, 84% of them present only once. The sequenced material came from PBMCs. The chain links TRBV5-8 to TRBJ2-2; 8 nucleotides agree with TRBD1. This TCR was sampled from a woman aged 18 to 35 in good health and CMV-seropositive. CDR3 nucleotides: TGTGCCAGCAGCCCGGGACAGGTGAACACCGGGGAGCTGTTTTTT. The encoded protein is CASSPGQVNTGELFF.